The 13 T cell receptor beta chains below all came from one sample that was sequenced in a study of T-cell reconstitution after alpha-beta-depleted transplantation in children. During its preparation, the TCRbeta library received unique molecular identifiers. TCRdb reprocessed the PCR reads via MiXCR and lists one record per CDR3 protein. Of about 610,000 distinct CDR3 sequences detected, roughly a tenth appear once; the ten largest clones hold 3.5% to 5%. The sequences come from PBMCs from the stem cell graft donor, collected from the stem cell graft. The source is a human donor who donated a stem cell graft to a child with acute myeloid leukemia.

This clonotype was counted a few times. The chain recombines TRBV7-3 with TRBJ2-2; a weak D match, TRBD2 (6 bases). Germline-derived CDR1 and CDR2 are SGHTA and FQGTGA. Between the trimmed V and J ends, which lost 8 bases and 1 base, there was a span of 8 bases. CDR3 length equals 13 residues. CDR3 sequence: CASARENTGELFF. The DNA for the CDR3 is TGTGCCAGCGCGCGGGAGAACACCGGGGAGCTGTTTTTT.

This clonotype was seen repeatedly, ten times or more. The V and J genes are TRBV12-3 or TRBV12-4 and TRBJ2-7; D is uncertain. CDR3 length: 11 residues. V gave up 6 bases and J gave up 5 bases, with 8 bases separating them. CDR3 in DNA: TGTGCCAGCAGCAGCCTAGACGAGCAGTACTTC. Translation: CASSSLDEQYF.

J is TRBJ2-3 and V is TRBV7-2; tentative D call: TRBD1 (5 bases). The CDR3 is made up of 12 amino acids. V lost 5 bases, J lost 14 bases, and 17 bases lay in between. Germline V gene data show CDR1 as SGHTA and CDR2 as FQGNSA. The CDR3 spells CASSAPGPHRYF. The CDR3, as DNA: TGTGCCAGCAGCGCACCAGGGCCTCATCGGTATTTT.

This clonotype has only a few counts. The chain is built from TRBV4-2 and TRBJ2-5; 10 bases are shared with TRBD2. The CDR3 totals 16 residues. The germline V gene encodes CDR1 LGHNA and CDR2 YNFKEQ. With 4 bases clipped from V and 3 bases from J, the junction kept 8 bases outside the gene matches. CDR3 DNA sequence: TGTGCCAGCAGCCGAGAAGCGGGAGGGCCAAAAGAGACCCAGTACTTC. Translation: CASSREAGGPKETQYF.

The chain combines TRBV20-1 with TRBJ2-7; TRBD1 matches at 8 bases. CDR1 and CDR2 from the germline V gene are DFQATT and SNEGSKA (reference sequence). V lost 4 bases and J lost 5; bases outside the gene matches: 4. The CDR3 consists of 12 residues. DNA for the CDR3: TGCAGTGCTACACTACAGGGGGACGAGCAGTACTTC. It codes for CSATLQGDEQYF.

The chain has TRBV12-3 or TRBV12-4 and TRBJ2-7; D is uncertain. The CDR3 totals 11 residues. The V end lost 5 bases, the J end lost 7 bases, and 9 bases lay between the germline ends. The CDR3 reads CASSKRGEQYF. The CDR3 DNA is TGTGCCAGCAGTAAACGAGGAGAGCAGTACTTC.

The V call is TRBV29-1, the J call TRBJ1-1; unclear D gene. The germline gives CDR1 SQVTM, CDR2 ANQGSEA. The CDR3 runs 14 residues. The V end was cut by 5 bases, the J end by 7 bases, with 20 bases between. This CDR3 is CSVFNRRKAGEAFF. CDR3 in DNA: TGCAGCGTTTTTAATAGACGAAAGGCAGGTGAAGCTTTCTTT.

The chain employs TRBV6-2 or TRBV6-3 and TRBJ2-1; 13 positions match TRBD2. Trimming cost V 6 bases and J 9 bases; bases outside gene matches: 8. Germline lookup yields CDR1 MNHEY and CDR2 SVGEGT. CDR3 size: 15 residues. CDR3 bases: TGTGCCAGCAGCCCACTAGCGGGAGGGTTCAGTGAGCAGTTCTTC. Its protein is CASSPLAGGFSEQFF.

This rearrangement joins TRBV20-1 to TRBJ2-5, with TRBD1 matching over 11 bases. The length of the CDR3 is 15 residues. Germline lookup yields CDR1 DFQATT and CDR2 SNEGSKA (reference sequence). Trimming at V came to 3 bases and at J to 2 bases, leaving 5 bases not matched to a gene. Here the CDR3 reads CSASRTGGRQETQYF. CDR3 bases: TGCAGTGCTAGTAGGACAGGGGGCCGTCAAGAGACCCAGTACTTC.

The chain recombines TRBV11-2 with TRBJ2-7, with TRBD2 identical over 12 bases. This CDR3 has 18 residues. V was clipped by 5 bases and J by 4 bases; unmatched bases: 15. Germline V gene lookup returns CDR1 SGHAT and CDR2 FQNNGV. The CDR3 is CASSPPRPRLAGDYEQYF. The DNA of the CDR3 is TGTGCCAGCAGCCCCCCCCGGCCTCGACTAGCGGGAGATTACGAGCAGTACTTC.

In this sample, this clonotype turned up a few times. This chain connects TRBV5-1 to TRBJ1-2; possibly TRBD1 for D (5 bases). CDR3 length: 13 amino acids. Trimming took 0 bases from V and 10 from J, leaving 13 bases between them. From germline, CDR1 is SGHRS and CDR2 YFSETQ. The CDR3: CASSLAVQAPYTF. CDR3 coding DNA: TGCGCCAGCAGCTTGGCCGTACAGGCACCCTACACCTTC. Based on the CDR3 plus reference TRBV5-1 and TRBJ1-2, the full variable domain is KAGVTQTPRYLIKTRGQQVTLSCSPISGHRSVSWYQQTPGQGLQFLFEYFSETQRNKGNFPGRFSGRQFSNSRSEMNVSTLELGDSALYLCASSLAVQAPYTFGSGTRLTVV.

This clonotype was counted only a few times. This chain connects TRBV4-2 to TRBJ2-2; D remains ambiguous. Germline loops: CDR1 LGHNA, CDR2 YNFKEQ. Trimming took 0 bases from V and 1 from J, leaving 21 bases between them. The CDR3 runs to 20 residues. CDR3 sequence reads: CASSQDPKGMGSLNTGELFF. The CDR3 coding sequence is TGTGCCAGCAGCCAAGATCCCAAGGGTATGGGCAGCTTGAACACCGGGGAGCTGTTTTTT.

This sequence joins TRBV7-2 and TRBJ2-2, with unresolved D. V lost 3 bases, J lost 3 bases, and 8 bases lay in between. CDR3 length: 14 residues. CDR1 and CDR2 from the germline V gene are SGHTA and FQGNSA. CDR3 sequence: CASSFKVHTGELFF. The CDR3 DNA sequence: TGTGCCAGCAGCTTCAAGGTCCACACCGGGGAGCTGTTTTTT.